One sample yielded the 16 T cell receptor beta chains listed below, sequenced in a study of cytomegalovirus exposure and HLA in healthy donors. The PCR ran on 60 Vbeta and 13 Jbeta primers. The repertoire was sequenced with immunoSEQ multiplex PCR; TCRdb's copy has only in-frame clones and lacks some. The table includes around 75,000 clones, approximately 80% detected once. Sequencing was performed on PBMCs. The receptor set was obtained from a man in his forties in good health and CMV-seronegative.

Notes on this clone: Other DNA sequences within the sample encode an identical CDR3. This chain links TRBV6-5 with TRBJ1-2, with D maybe TRBD1 (6 bases). Trimming removed 2 bases at V and 2 bases at J, with 6 bases between. CDR3 length: 13 amino acids. CDR1 and CDR2 from the germline V gene are MNHEY and SVGAGI. The chain's CDR3 is CASSYDRNYGYTF. DNA of the CDR3: TGTGCCAGCAGTTACGACAGGAACTATGGCTACACCTTC.

J is TRBJ2-3 and V is TRBV28; the match to TRBD2 covers 9 bases. The J segment lost 1 base and the V segment lost 5 bases, leaving 7 bases of the junction unmatched. CDR1 is MDHEN and CDR2 is SYDVKM in the germline V gene. This CDR3 is 16 amino acids long. The CDR3 loop reads CASSLYRTSGTDTQYF. DNA of the CDR3: TGTGCCAGCAGTCTCTACCGGACTAGCGGCACAGATACGCAGTATTTT.

In its sample, this clone was seen a few times. This sequence joins TRBV6-6 and TRBJ1-2, with TRBD1 identical over 8 bases. Trimming removed 7 bases from V and 3 bases from J; junction bases left unmatched: 4. The CDR3 is made up of 13 amino acids. Germline V lookup: CDR1 MNHNY, CDR2 SVGAGI (reference sequence). CDR3 DNA: TGTGCCAGCACCACAGGGGGGGACTATGGCTACACCTTC. It is translated as CASTTGGDYGYTF.

This clone was detected only a few times. The chain carries TRBV11-1 and TRBJ2-7; 7 positions agree with TRBD1. The CDR3 has 14 amino acids. V shed 5 bases, J shed 3 bases, and the junction held 7 bases outside the gene matches. The germline CDR1 and CDR2 sequences are SGHAT and FQDESV (reference sequence). CDR3: CASSPGTEIYEQYF. Here the CDR3 DNA reads TGTGCCAGCAGCCCCGGGACAGAGATCTACGAGCAGTACTTC.

The rearrangement uses TRBV5-1 and TRBJ2-3; D perhaps matches TRBD1 (6 bases). The CDR3 sequence is 14 residues long. CDR1 and CDR2 from the germline V gene are SGHRS and YFSETQ. V was cut by 7 bases and J by 1 base, with 13 bases left in between. The CDR3 sequence is CASADPGGTDTQYF. CDR3 DNA: TGCGCCAGCGCGGATCCAGGGGGCACAGATACGCAGTATTTT.

CDR3 sequence (DNA): TGTGCCAGCAGCCAAGGGCAGGGACAGGGGGACTATGGCTACACCTTC. Translation: CASSQGQGQGDYGYTF. The chain recombines TRBV4-2 with TRBJ1-2; 11 positions match TRBD1. CDR1 and CDR2 (germline): LGHNA, YNFKEQ. The V and J ends lost 1 base and 3 bases, in that order; junction bases with no gene match: 4. CDR3 length equals 16 residues.

This clone appeared a few times. The chain combines TRBV10-3 with TRBJ1-2, with 7 bases aligning to TRBD1. Germline CDR1 reads ENHRY; CDR2 reads SYGVKD. V lost 4 bases, J lost 8 bases, and 7 bases stayed unmatched. This CDR3 contains 13 residues. The CDR3 region is CAISAGQLRGYTF. The CDR3 nucleotides read TGTGCCATCAGTGCGGGACAGTTGCGAGGCTACACCTTC.

The rearrangement uses TRBV27 and TRBJ2-2; 8 bases line up with TRBD1. The CDR3 has 14 amino acids. Per the germline V gene, CDR1 is MNHEY and CDR2 is SMNVEV (reference sequence). The V and J ends lost 5 bases and 5 bases, in that order; junction bases with no gene match: 4. Here the CDR3 DNA reads TGTGCCAGCAGTAAGGACAGGGCTACCGGGGAGCTGTTTTTT. Its translation: CASSKDRATGELFF.

CDR3 region: CASSYKWDNNQPQHF. The CDR3 DNA follows: TGTGCCAGCAGTTACAAATGGGACAACAATCAGCCCCAGCATTTT. The rearrangement uses TRBV6-5 and TRBJ1-5, with TRBD1 as a possible D gene (6 bases). The CDR3 loop spans 15 amino acids. V was trimmed by 2 bases and J by 3 bases, leaving 11 bases between them. The germline gives CDR1 MNHEY, CDR2 SVGAGI.

This clone appeared a few times. The J gene is TRBJ2-7, the V gene TRBV5-6; D is ambiguous. Between the trimmed V and J ends, which lost 2 bases and 3 bases, there was a span of 6 bases. This CDR3 is built from 12 residues. The germline CDR1 and CDR2 sequences are SGHDT and YYEEEE. The CDR3 is CASSFNGYEQYF. The CDR3 DNA sequence: TGTGCCAGCAGCTTTAACGGCTACGAGCAGTACTTC.

The chain is built from TRBV28 and TRBJ2-2, with no clear D. Germline values: CDR1 MDHEN, CDR2 SYDVKM. V was cut by 5 bases and J by 7 bases, with 14 bases left in between. This CDR3 is 14 amino acids long. CDR3 nucleotides: TGTGCCAGCAGTGAATCACTTTATGACGGGGAGCTGTTTTTT. Translating it yields CASSESLYDGELFF.

This sequence joins TRBV27 and TRBJ2-3; maybe TRBD2 (6 bases). Trimming took 2 bases from V and 8 from J, leaving 11 bases between them. The length of the CDR3 is 13 residues. Looked up from germline, CDR1 is MNHEY and CDR2 is SMNVEV (reference sequence). The CDR3 loop reads CASSLGGVGTQYF. The CDR3 nucleotides are TGTGCCAGCAGTTTAGGAGGGGTAGGTACGCAGTATTTT.

The V and J genes are TRBV6-1 and TRBJ1-3, with no clear D. The CDR3 contains 14 residues. The germline CDR1 and CDR2 sequences are MNHNS and SASEGT. Trimming took 5 bases from V and 0 from J, leaving 8 bases between them. The CDR3 is CASSNLFSGNTIYF. CDR3 in DNA: TGTGCCAGCAGTAATCTGTTCTCTGGAAACACCATATATTTT.

The chain recombines TRBV6-5 with TRBJ1-5; D may be TRBD1 (6 bases). This CDR3 is built from 15 residues. CDR1 is MNHEY, CDR2 SVGAGI, per germline. V was clipped by 2 bases and J by 4 bases, with 12 bases between them. The CDR3 DNA follows: TGTGCCAGCAGTTACAAGGGGGAAGGGAATCAGCCCCAGCATTTT. Its protein product is CASSYKGEGNQPQHF.

This clone was seen more than once but under ten times. V and J are TRBV7-2 and TRBJ1-1; 7 nucleotides agree with TRBD1. This CDR3 comprises 13 residues. V lost 5 bases, J lost 0 bases, and 0 bases stayed unmatched. Germline CDR1 is SGHTA and CDR2 is FQGNSA. The CDR3 is CASSGQVNTEAFF. CDR3 nucleotides: TGTGCCAGCAGCGGACAGGTGAACACTGAAGCTTTCTTT. The whole variable domain, remainder taken from reference TRBV7-2 and TRBJ1-1, is GAGVSQSPSNKVTEKGKDVELRCDPISGHTALYWYRQSLGQGLEFLIYFQGNSAPDKSGLPSDRFSAERTGGSVSTLTIQRTQQEDSAVYLCASSGQVNTEAFFGQGTRLTVV.

This sequence joins TRBV18 and TRBJ2-7; 7 bases agree with TRBD1. V was pared by 3 bases and J by 1 base, with 6 bases of the junction left unmatched. This CDR3 is 15 amino acids long. The germline V gene has CDR1 KGHSH and CDR2 LQKENI. CDR3 sequence: CASSPDRVISYEQYF. CDR3 sequence (DNA): TGTGCCAGCTCACCCGACAGGGTAATATCCTACGAGCAGTACTTC. The full variable domain, in which reference TRBV18 and TRBJ2-7 provide the parts outside the CDR3, is NAGVMQNPRHLVRRRGQEARLRCSPMKGHSHVYWYRQLPEEGLKFMVYLQKENIIDESGMPKERFSAEFPKEGPSILRIQQVVRGDSAAYFCASSPDRVISYEQYFGPGTRLTVT.